In its sample, the clone carrying this T cell receptor beta chain was seen many times. What it recognizes is unknown. The data were obtained in a study of T cells in Graves' hyperthyroidism and ophthalmopathy. Study summary: Peripheral blood was drawn at first diagnosis, prior to all treatment.

Study-wide results and limits: Most expanded thyroid clonotypes above 0.001 also appeared in blood. Median prediction lead before ophthalmopathy onset was six to eight months with the model.

Patients showing uncontrolled infection, other autoimmune disease, pregnancy or lactation were ineligible. RNA transcripts were the template for amplifying TCR beta CDR3 regions. Carried out on the TCR CDR3, a first-round RT-PCR used the HTBI primer set. TCRdb passed the multiplex PCR reads through MiXCR, listing each CDR3 protein once. The sample holds over 200,000 distinct CDR3 sequences, roughly 18% seen once. Trimming cost V 3 bases and J 6 bases; bases outside gene matches: 10. Germline V CDR1 and CDR2: SEHNR, FQNEAQ (reference sequence). The CDR3 length is 16 residues. Source material: blood. This TCR came from a middle-aged man with Graves' hyperthyroidism. The V call is TRBV7-9, the J call TRBJ2-3; TRBD1 agrees at 9 bases. The CDR3 spells CASSFSGQGGWDTQYF. DNA for the CDR3: TGTGCCAGCAGCTTCTCGGGACAGGGCGGATGGGATACGCAGTATTTT. Full variable domain (remainder filled in from reference TRBV7-9 and TRBJ2-3): DTGVSQNPRHKITKRGQNVTFRCDPISEHNRLYWYRQTLGQGPEFLTYFQNEAQLEKSRLLSDRFSAERPKGSFSTLEIQRTEQGDSAMYLCASSFSGQGGWDTQYFGPGTRLTVL.